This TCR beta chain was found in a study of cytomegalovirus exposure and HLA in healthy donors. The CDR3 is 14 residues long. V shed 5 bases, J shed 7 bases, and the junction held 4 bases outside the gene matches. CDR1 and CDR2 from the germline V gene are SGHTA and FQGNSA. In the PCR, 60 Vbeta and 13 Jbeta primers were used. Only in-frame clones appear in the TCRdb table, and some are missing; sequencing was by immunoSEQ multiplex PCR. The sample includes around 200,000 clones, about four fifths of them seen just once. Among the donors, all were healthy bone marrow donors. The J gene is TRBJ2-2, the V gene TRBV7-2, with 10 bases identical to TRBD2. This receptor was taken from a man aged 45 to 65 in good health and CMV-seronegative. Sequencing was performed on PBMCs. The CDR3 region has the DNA TGTGCCAGCAGCAGGACTAGCGGAGGCGGGGAGCTGTTTTTT. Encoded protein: CASSRTSGGGELFF.